These 8 T cell receptor beta chains came from one sample sequenced in a study of cytotoxic CD8 clonotypes in ibrutinib-treated CLL. Some clones are missing from TCRdb's copy, which holds only in-frame ones; the method was immunoSEQ multiplex PCR. The data contain 200,000 to 250,000 clones, roughly 73% of them seen just once; the ten biggest clones take up about an eighth. The sequencing here drew on PBMCs, taken after 12 months of ibrutinib treatment. The source of these receptors is a human donor with chronic lymphocytic leukemia.

In DNA form, the CDR3 reads TGTGCCAGCAATAGAGGGGAATACAATCAGCCCCAGCATTTT. Amino acid sequence: CASNRGEYNQPQHF. The chain links TRBV2 to TRBJ1-5; D possibly corresponds to TRBD1 (5 bases). Between the trimmed V and J ends, which lost 7 bases and 3 bases, there was a span of 13 bases. The CDR3 totals 14 residues. CDR1 SNHLY and CDR2 FYNNEI come from the germline V gene.

This clone has only one observation. J is TRBJ1-1 and V is TRBV27, with D perhaps matching TRBD1 (5 bases). The CDR3 runs 14 residues. V was clipped by 5 bases and J by 1 base, with 11 bases between them. Germline V gives CDR1 MNHEY, CDR2 SMNVEV (reference sequence). Written as DNA, the CDR3 is TGTGCCAGCAGTCAAGGCGGGACGAACACTGAAGCTTTCTTT. Protein product: CASSQGGTNTEAFF.

This chain links TRBV28 with TRBJ1-2; a possible D gene is TRBD1 (5 bases). The V end lost 5 bases, the J end lost 8 bases, and 12 bases lay between the germline ends. The CDR3 is made up of 12 amino acids. The germline V gene has CDR1 MDHEN and CDR2 SYDVKM. This CDR3 is CASSAGRFGYTF. The CDR3 bases are TGTGCCAGCAGTGCAGGGCGATTCGGCTACACCTTC.

The chain couples TRBV28 to TRBJ2-7, with 7 bases that match TRBD2. This CDR3 is 16 amino acids long. Germline V CDR1 and CDR2: MDHEN, SYDVKM. With V trimmed by 6 bases and J by 0 bases, 11 bases remained unmatched. The CDR3 spells CASRGGSGDDSYEQYF. CDR3 coding DNA: TGTGCCAGCAGGGGGGGAAGCGGGGATGACTCCTACGAGCAGTACTTC.

The chain employs TRBV18 and TRBJ1-5; possibly TRBD1 for D (6 bases). The germline gives CDR1 KGHSH, CDR2 LQKENI. V was trimmed by 3 bases and J by 3 bases, leaving 12 bases between them. The CDR3 has 15 residues. CDR3 sequence: CASSPEGGDNQPQHF. CDR3 nucleotide sequence: TGTGCCAGCTCACCCGAGGGGGGGGACAATCAGCCCCAGCATTTT.

This chain connects TRBV6-6 to TRBJ1-5, with D perhaps matching TRBD1 (6 bases). This CDR3 is 16 amino acids long. Per the germline V gene, CDR1 is MNHNY and CDR2 is SVGAGI (reference sequence). V was trimmed by 6 bases and J by 7 bases, leaving 22 bases between them. The CDR3 nucleotides read TGTGCCAGCAGCTCGATCCGGGGACACCTGGACCAGCCCCAGCATTTT. This gives the protein CASSSIRGHLDQPQHF.

In its sample, this clone was seen many times. The chain carries TRBV4-2 and TRBJ1-6, with 10 nucleotides matching TRBD1. J was trimmed by 9 bases and V by 1 base; bases with no gene match: 9. The CDR3 sequence is 17 residues long. CDR1 is LGHNA and CDR2 is YNFKEQ in the germline V gene. CDR3 nucleotide sequence: TGTGCCAGCAGCCAAGCTACATCGGGACAGGGGCCTTCACCCCTCCACTTT. Translating it yields CASSQATSGQGPSPLHF.

Only one count was recorded for this clone. The chain uses TRBV5-1 and TRBJ1-1, with TRBD1 matching 11 bases. Per the germline V gene, CDR1 is SGHRS and CDR2 is YFSETQ. CDR3 length: 15 amino acids. J gave up 4 bases and V 5 bases, and 7 bases lay outside the gene matches. CDR3 sequence reads: CASSSPGQGGTEAFF. In nucleotides, the CDR3 is TGCGCCAGCAGTTCGCCGGGACAGGGGGGCACTGAAGCTTTCTTT.